This T cell receptor beta chain was retrieved from a study of Ad26.COV2.S vaccination and SARS-CoV-2 variants. The CDR3 covers 11 residues. V lost 1 base and J lost 13; bases outside the gene matches: 6. Germline-derived CDR1 and CDR2 are DFQATT and SNEGSKA (reference sequence). This table comes from immunoSEQ multiplex PCR, and its TCRdb copy is limited to in-frame clones, with some not included. Here the sample spans 300,000 to 450,000 clones, around 92% being singletons. Here the sequenced sample was peripheral blood, taken after recovery from COVID-19. The chain employs TRBV20-1 and TRBJ2-5, with 7 positions matching TRBD1. This TCR came from a human donor who had recovered from COVID-19. The CDR3 protein is CSARVRGQSYF. CDR3 in DNA: TGCAGTGCTAGAGTTAGGGGACAGTCGTACTTC.